One and the same sample provided the 30 T cell receptor beta chains below, sequenced in a study of T cells in Graves' hyperthyroidism and ophthalmopathy (dated by TCRdb to the late 2010s). Preparation of the library involved multiplex PCR. The instrument was an Illumina HiSeq 2000. The TCR beta CDR3 regions were amplified from RNA transcripts. The TCR CDR3 was subjected to a first round of RT-PCR using the HTBI primer set and the Qiagen OneStep RT-PCR kit. Starting from the raw public reads, TCRdb applied fastp trimming at Q25, assembled clones with MiXCR and retained in-frame beta chains. Each entry is one CDR3 protein sequence, shown with its most common DNA and genes. Here the sample has about 210,000 distinct CDR3 sequences; 17% occur a single time. Clones ranked in the top ten supply roughly 50% of the sample. Sequencing was carried out using blood. All receptors derive from a man aged 45-65 years with Graves' hyperthyroidism.

This clonotype has at least ten counts. The rearrangement uses TRBV6-1 and TRBJ2-7, with D unresolved. Germline CDR1 is MNHNS and CDR2 is SASEGT. With 2 bases removed from V and 5 bases from J, the gap between germline ends came to 10 bases. This CDR3 comprises 13 residues. The CDR3 sequence: CASSELEYHEQYF. In DNA, the CDR3 is TGTGCCAGCAGTGAATTGGAGTACCACGAGCAGTACTTC.

In this sample, this clonotype turned up many times. The chain recombines TRBV7-8 with TRBJ2-4; D gene uncertain. Germline V CDR1 and CDR2: SGHVS, FQNEAQ. Trimming removed 5 bases from V and 1 base from J, with 9 bases in between. This CDR3 has 14 amino acids. In DNA, the CDR3 is TGTGCCAGCAGCCCCTTAGGGGCCAAAAACATTCAGTACTTC. This codes for CASSPLGAKNIQYF.

This chain connects TRBV7-3 to TRBJ2-3; D ambiguous. The CDR3 runs to 15 residues. V dropped 0 bases and J dropped 6 bases, with 13 bases sitting between them. Germline CDR1 reads SGHTA; CDR2 reads FQGTGA. Written as DNA, the CDR3 is TGTGCCAGCAGCTTAACGGACGCGGTGGGGGATACGCAGTATTTT. Protein sequence: CASSLTDAVGDTQYF.

This clonotype was detected many times. The CDR3 spells CASSDTEVGETQYF. DNA for the CDR3: TGTGCCAGCAGCGATACAGAAGTCGGTGAGACCCAGTACTTC. This chain connects TRBV11-3 to TRBJ2-5; D not resolved. Looked up from germline, CDR1 is SGHNT and CDR2 is YENEEA. V dropped 5 bases and J dropped 5 bases, with 15 bases sitting between them. CDR3 size: 14 residues.

This clonotype was seen ten or more times. V gene TRBV3-1 combines with J gene TRBJ1-4; D remains unclear. Germline V gene lookup returns CDR1 LGHDT and CDR2 YNNKEL (reference sequence). The CDR3 runs 12 residues. The ends were cut back, 3 bases at V and 12 bases at J, with 11 bases in the middle. The CDR3 loop reads CASSHGGRELFF. In DNA, the CDR3 is TGTGCCAGCAGCCATGGCGGGAGAGAACTGTTTTTT.

A note on this clonotype: A read error may be the cause here, since a much bigger clone is one base away. Lacking the conserved final phenylalanine or tryptophan, this CDR3 likely reflects a read error. The CDR3 DNA follows: TGTGCCAGCAGCTTACAGGGGGCGGGGGGCACTGAAGCTTTCCTT. Amino acid sequence: CASSLQGAGGTEAFL. The chain carries TRBV7-2 and TRBJ1-1, with TRBD1 identical over 8 bases. The V and J ends lost 2 bases and 4 bases, in that order; junction bases with no gene match: 6. Germline V gives CDR1 SGHTA, CDR2 FQGNSA. The CDR3 totals 15 residues.

The table lists this clonotype with many counts. The chain combines TRBV12-3 or TRBV12-4 with TRBJ2-7; tentatively, D is TRBD1 (6 bases). V was clipped by 3 bases and J by 1 base, with 10 bases between them. The CDR3 totals 14 residues. The CDR3, as DNA: TGTGCCAGCAGTTTCCTGGACAGATCCTACGAGCAGTACTTC. It is translated as CASSFLDRSYEQYF.

The V call is TRBV12-3 or TRBV12-4, the J call TRBJ2-7; tentative D call: TRBD1 (6 bases). This CDR3 comprises 14 residues. Deletions cut 3 bases from V and 4 bases from J, with 13 bases between. DNA of the CDR3: TGTGCCAGCAGTTTTTCGGGGCAGGGGTACGAGCAGTACTTC. It encodes CASSFSGQGYEQYF.

This clonotype has a count of ten or more. Here the CDR3 DNA reads TGTGCCAGCAGTTCCCTTTTTTTGAACACTGAAGCTTTCTTT. The encoded protein is CASSSLFLNTEAFF. This rearrangement joins TRBV28 to TRBJ1-1, with unresolved D. Trimming cost V 4 bases and J 0 bases, with 9 bases left between them. CDR1 MDHEN and CDR2 SYDVKM come from the germline V gene. This CDR3 has 14 amino acids.

Regarding this clonotype: A junction end diverges from the germline sequence, so it may reflect a read error. This chain connects TRBV7-9 to TRBJ2-7; 9 bases are a match to TRBD1. The CDR3 has 16 residues. Germline loops: CDR1 SEHNR, CDR2 FQNEAQ (reference sequence). CDR3 DNA: TGTGCCAGCAGCTCAACAGGGGGCTCAAGCTCCTACGAGCAGTGCTTC. It codes for CASSSTGGSSSYEQCF.

This clonotype was seen a few times. The rearrangement links TRBV15 to TRBJ2-3, with D maybe TRBD2 (6 bases). The CDR3 has 15 residues. Germline loops: CDR1 LNHNV, CDR2 YYDKDF (reference sequence). Trimming shortened V by 4 bases and J by 5 bases, and 16 bases separated the two germline ends. For the CDR3, the DNA is TGTGCCACCAGCAAGGAGTTTCGAGCGGGAGATACGCAGTATTTT. It is translated as CATSKEFRAGDTQYF. The whole variable domain, filled in from reference TRBV15 and TRBJ2-3, reads DAMVIQNPRYQVTQFGKPVTLSCSQTLNHNVMYWYQQKSSQAPKLLFHYYDKDFNNEADTPDNFQSRRPNTSFCFLDIRSPGLGDTAMYLCATSKEFRAGDTQYFGPGTRLTVL.

The sample holds a few counts of this clonotype. The gene calls are TRBV20-1 and TRBJ2-5; D call uncertain. The CDR3 is 13 amino acids. In germline, CDR1 is DFQATT, CDR2 SNEGSKA (reference sequence). Trimming stripped 5 bases from V and 1 base from J, with 11 bases between. CDR3 sequence reads: CSADRGTQETQYF. The CDR3 DNA follows: TGCAGTGCTGATCGCGGAACCCAAGAGACCCAGTACTTC.

This clonotype was seen ten or more times. The rearrangement links TRBV5-6 to TRBJ2-1, with 10 bases matching TRBD2. CDR1 is SGHDT, CDR2 YYEEEE, per germline. This CDR3 spans 17 amino acids. The junction had 12 bases not matched to a gene; V was cut back by 4 bases and J by 5 bases. DNA for the CDR3: TGTGCCAGCAGCGGACGGTACCGGACTAGCGGTGACAATGAGCAGTTCTTC. It is translated as CASSGRYRTSGDNEQFF.

The genes are TRBV7-9 and TRBJ2-7; TRBD1 matches at 11 bases. The CDR3 loop spans 16 amino acids. Germline loops: CDR1 SEHNR, CDR2 FQNEAQ (reference sequence). The J segment lost 6 bases and the V segment lost 7 bases, leaving 14 bases of the junction unmatched. The CDR3 loop is CASTLPSGTGGSEQYF. The CDR3 bases are TGTGCCAGCACCCTACCGTCCGGGACAGGGGGTTCCGAGCAGTACTTC.

Many counts were recorded for this clonotype. The gene calls are TRBV18 and TRBJ2-7, with D tentatively TRBD2 (5 bases). The length of the CDR3 is 14 residues. The V gene lost 3 bases and the J gene lost 2 bases, with 11 bases spanning the gap. Looked up from germline, CDR1 is KGHSH and CDR2 is LQKENI. The CDR3 sequence: CASSPTTETYEQYF. CDR3 DNA sequence: TGTGCCAGCTCACCGACTACGGAGACCTACGAGCAGTACTTC.

In its sample, this clonotype was seen a few times. This rearrangement joins TRBV4-2 to TRBJ1-2; TRBD1 agrees at 7 bases. V gave up 0 bases and J gave up 4 bases; unmatched junction bases: 8. The CDR3 sequence is 16 residues long. From germline, CDR1 is LGHNA and CDR2 YNFKEQ. The CDR3 reads CASSQDLVGDSYGYTF. The CDR3 DNA sequence: TGTGCCAGCAGCCAAGATTTGGTAGGGGACAGCTATGGCTACACCTTC.

In this sample, this clonotype turned up many times. This rearrangement joins TRBV10-3 to TRBJ1-1; TRBD1 matches 11 bases. CDR3 length equals 15 residues. Germline lookup yields CDR1 ENHRY and CDR2 SYGVKD. V lost 6 bases and J lost 4; bases outside the gene matches: 7. The CDR3 sequence is CAISGQGASRTEAFF. CDR3 DNA: TGTGCCATCAGCGGACAGGGGGCGTCGCGCACTGAAGCTTTCTTT.

Remarks on this clonotype: A read error may explain this, as a much larger clone is one base away. The chain uses TRBV12-3 or TRBV12-4 and TRBJ2-1, with 12 bases lining up with TRBD2. Unmatched junction bases numbered 6, after V lost 6 bases and J lost 6 bases. The CDR3 is 15 amino acids. DNA for the CDR3: TGTGCCAGCAGGCCAGGACTAGCGGGAAGCAATGAGCAGTTCTTC. Amino acids: CASRPGLAGSNEQFF.

The chain employs TRBV2 and TRBJ2-5, with D perhaps assigned TRBD1 or TRBD2 (5 bases each). Germline values: CDR1 SNHLY, CDR2 FYNNEI. Trimming removed 5 bases at V and 7 bases at J, with 17 bases between. The CDR3 has 14 amino acids. CDR3 nucleotide sequence: TGTGCCAGCAGTTTAGGGGACCCCCGAGGGACCCAGTACTTC. It is translated as CASSLGDPRGTQYF.

This clonotype has more than one count but fewer than ten. The chain couples TRBV6-6 to TRBJ2-7, with a tentative D call TRBD2 (5 bases). The length of the CDR3 is 14 residues. The germline V gene has CDR1 MNHNY and CDR2 SVGAGI (reference sequence). Trimming left V 2 bases short and J 6 bases short, with 14 bases between. CDR3: CASSYGGHGGEQYF. CDR3 sequence (DNA): TGTGCCAGCAGTTACGGCGGTCACGGAGGCGAGCAGTACTTC.

This clonotype occurred many times. The chain combines TRBV11-2 with TRBJ2-1, with D maybe TRBD1 (5 bases). The length of the CDR3 is 14 residues. CDR1 and CDR2 (germline): SGHAT, FQNNGV. Trimming shortened V by 5 bases and J by 6 bases, and 14 bases separated the two germline ends. CDR3: CASSPLQGRNEQFF. The CDR3 region has the DNA TGTGCCAGCAGCCCATTGCAGGGCCGCAATGAGCAGTTCTTC.

This clonotype showed up just once. Its ends do not fully match the called genes, so a read error is possible. V is TRBV12-3 or TRBV12-4 and J is TRBJ2-3, with no clear D. This CDR3 spans 14 amino acids. The CDR3, as DNA: TGTGCCAGCGGGAAGCAGGCAAGCACAGATACGCGGTATTTT. It codes for CASGKQASTDTRYF.

This clonotype was picked up many times. The chain couples TRBV28 to TRBJ2-1; D uncertain. The germline gives CDR1 MDHEN, CDR2 SYDVKM. CDR3 size: 11 residues. V lost 3 bases, J lost 12 bases, and 9 bases lay in between. The CDR3 DNA reads TGTGCCAGCAGTTTTGGTCAAGGGCAGTTCTTC. It translates to CASSFGQGQFF.

Many counts were recorded for this clonotype. CDR3 DNA: TGTGCCATTTCCTGGGGTAGCGGGGGGTACGAGCAGTACTTC. Its protein product is CAISWGSGGYEQYF. The chain has TRBV7-2 and TRBJ2-7, with 10 bases aligning to TRBD2. V lost 10 bases, J lost 4 bases, and 10 bases stayed unmatched. This CDR3 is 14 amino acids long. Germline V gives CDR1 SGHTA, CDR2 FQGNSA.

V and J are TRBV12-3 or TRBV12-4 and TRBJ1-3; a possible D gene is TRBD1 (6 bases). V gave up 3 bases and J gave up 0 bases, with 9 bases separating them. This CDR3 is 15 amino acids long. The CDR3 reads CASSFRGTSGNTIYF. In DNA, the CDR3 is TGTGCCAGCAGTTTTAGGGGGACCTCTGGAAACACCATATATTTT.

This clonotype was counted only a few times. This CDR3 reads CASSRKGDSRNQPQHF. CDR3 in DNA: TGTGCCAGCAGCCGAAAAGGGGACAGCAGGAATCAGCCCCAGCATTTT. V is TRBV6-2 or TRBV6-3 and J is TRBJ1-5; 7 bases match TRBD1. CDR1 and CDR2 from the germline V gene are MNHEY and SVGEGT. The ends lost 6 bases at V and 4 bases at J; junction bases unmatched: 12. The CDR3 contains 16 residues.

The chain has TRBV20-1 and TRBJ2-4; 8 bases map to TRBD1. J lost 0 bases, V lost 6 bases, and 4 bases had no gene match. The CDR3 is 14 residues long. Germline assignment: CDR1 DFQATT and CDR2 SNEGSKA (reference sequence). CDR3 loop: CSAEQGVAKNIQYF. DNA for the CDR3: TGCAGTGCGGAACAGGGGGTAGCCAAAAACATTCAGTACTTC.

The rearrangement links TRBV2 to TRBJ1-2; possibly TRBD1 for D (6 bases). The CDR3 has 12 amino acids. Germline V gene data show CDR1 as SNHLY and CDR2 as FYNNEI. Trimming shortened V by 1 base and J by 7 bases, and 7 bases separated the two germline ends. Here the CDR3 reads CASSEDRAGYTF. CDR3 DNA sequence: TGTGCCAGCAGTGAAGACAGGGCTGGCTACACCTTC.

The chain carries TRBV10-3 and TRBJ2-3, with 7 positions matching TRBD2. V dropped 6 bases and J dropped 0; count of bases not matched to a gene: 3. The CDR3 covers 14 residues. Germline V CDR1 and CDR2: ENHRY, SYGVKD. The CDR3 region has the DNA TGTGCCATCAGAGGTAGCGGGAGCACAGATACGCAGTATTTT. It is translated as CAIRGSGSTDTQYF.

The V and J genes are TRBV24-1 and TRBJ1-1, with D perhaps matching TRBD1 (5 bases). The CDR3 covers 14 residues. CDR1 is KGHDR and CDR2 is SFDVKD in the germline V gene. V was trimmed by 11 bases and J by 0 bases, leaving 15 bases between them. The CDR3 bases are TGTGCCAACTTATGGAGACAGTTGAACACTGAAGCTTTCTTT. Protein product: CANLWRQLNTEAFF.